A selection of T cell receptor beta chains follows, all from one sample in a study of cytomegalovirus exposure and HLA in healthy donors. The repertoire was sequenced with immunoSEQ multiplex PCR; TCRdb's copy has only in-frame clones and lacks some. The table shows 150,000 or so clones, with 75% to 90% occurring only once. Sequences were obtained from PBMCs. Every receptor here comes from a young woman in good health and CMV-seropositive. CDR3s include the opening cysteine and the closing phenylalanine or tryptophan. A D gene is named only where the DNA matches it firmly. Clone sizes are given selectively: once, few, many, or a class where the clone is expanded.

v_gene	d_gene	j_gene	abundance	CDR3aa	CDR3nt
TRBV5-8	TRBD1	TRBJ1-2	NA	CASSFEDRFYGYTF	TGTGCCAGCAGCTTCGAGGACAGGTTCTATGGCTACACCTTC
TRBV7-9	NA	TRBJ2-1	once	CASTRGNEQFF	TGTGCCAGTACACGAGGCAATGAGCAGTTCTTC
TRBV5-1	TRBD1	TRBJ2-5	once	CASSRGQQETQYF	TGCGCCAGCAGCAGGGGACAGCAAGAGACCCAGTACTTC
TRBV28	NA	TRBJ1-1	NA	CASRLRSGAFF	TGTGCCAGCAGACTACGGAGTGGGGCTTTCTTT
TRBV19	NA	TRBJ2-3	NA	CASSMGSYDTDTQYF	TGTGCCAGTAGTATGGGCAGCTATGACACAGATACGCAGTATTTT
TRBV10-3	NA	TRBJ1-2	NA	CAIMGPGYGYTF	TGTGCCATTATGGGCCCGGGGTATGGCTACACCTTC
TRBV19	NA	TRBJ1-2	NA	CASSPATGAYGYTF	TGTGCCTCATCGCCCGCGACAGGTGCCTATGGCTACACCTTC
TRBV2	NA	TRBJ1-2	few	CASNAVYGYTF	TGTGCCAGCAATGCGGTTTACGGCTACACCTTC
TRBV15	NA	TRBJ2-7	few	CATSRDGTKSYEQYF	TGTGCCACCAGCAGAGATGGGACAAAATCCTACGAGCAGTACTTC
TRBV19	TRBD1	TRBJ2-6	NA	CATSRADRGPGANVLTF	TGTGCCACGTCTAGGGCGGACAGGGGGCCCGGGGCCAACGTCCTGACTTTC
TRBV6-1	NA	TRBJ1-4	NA	CASSDAGRINEKLFF	TGTGCCAGCAGTGACGCGGGACGGATAAATGAAAAACTGTTTTTT
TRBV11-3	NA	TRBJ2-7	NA	CASSPRSGVGEQYF	TGTGCCAGCAGCCCACGATCAGGGGTGGGCGAGCAGTACTTC
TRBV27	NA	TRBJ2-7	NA	CASSFVGGEQYF	TGTGCCAGCAGTTTTGTAGGGGGCGAGCAGTACTTC
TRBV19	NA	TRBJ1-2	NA	CASSTADGGANYGYTF	TGTGCCAGTAGTACCGCGGATGGAGGGGCCAACTATGGCTACACCTTC
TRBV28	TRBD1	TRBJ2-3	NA	CASRPRDRYTDTQYF	TGTGCCAGCAGACCCCGGGACAGGTACACAGATACGCAGTATTTT
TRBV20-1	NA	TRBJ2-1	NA	CSAPLNEQFF	TGCAGTGCCCCGTTGAATGAGCAGTTCTTC
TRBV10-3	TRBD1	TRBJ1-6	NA	CAISESRTGGESPLHF	TGTGCCATCAGTGAGTCCCGGACAGGGGGCGAGTCACCCCTCCACTTT
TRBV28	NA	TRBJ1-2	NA	CASSLTGTYGYTF	TGTGCCAGCAGCTTAACAGGGACCTATGGCTACACCTTC
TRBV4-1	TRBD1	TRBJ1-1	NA	CASSQAGQGNTEAFF	TGCGCCAGCAGCCAGGCGGGACAGGGGAACACTGAAGCTTTCTTT
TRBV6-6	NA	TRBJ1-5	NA	CASSFTGFGDQPQHF	TGTGCCAGCAGCTTTACAGGATTTGGCGATCAGCCCCAGCATTTT
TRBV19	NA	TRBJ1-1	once	CASSISGVATEAFF	TGTGCCAGTAGTATCTCGGGGGTGGCCACTGAAGCTTTCTTT
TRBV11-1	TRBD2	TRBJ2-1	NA	CASSQRGESYNEQFF	TGTGCCAGCAGCCAGCGGGGGGAATCCTACAATGAGCAGTTCTTC
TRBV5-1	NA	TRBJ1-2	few	CASSLYVRDGYTF	TGCGCCAGCAGCTTGTACGTTCGGGATGGCTACACCTTC
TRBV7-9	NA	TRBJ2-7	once	CASSPLANYLSYEQYF	TGTGCCAGCAGCCCCCTAGCGAACTACCTCTCCTACGAGCAGTACTTC
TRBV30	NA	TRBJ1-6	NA	CAWSDTYNSPLHF	TGTGCCTGGAGTGACACGTATAATTCACCCCTCCACTTT
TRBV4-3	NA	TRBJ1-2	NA	CASSQDSVRGYTF	TGCGCCAGCAGCCAAGATTCGGTGAGAGGCTACACCTTC
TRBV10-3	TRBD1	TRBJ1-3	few	CAIRNGQGGGNTIYF	TGTGCCATCAGGAACGGACAGGGGGGTGGAAACACCATATATTTT
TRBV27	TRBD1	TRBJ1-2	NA	CASSRQGAIYGYTF	TGTGCCAGCAGTAGACAGGGGGCCATCTATGGCTACACCTTC
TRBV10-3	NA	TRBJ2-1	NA	CAISESALIYNEQFF	TGTGCCATCAGTGAGTCGGCCCTCATCTACAATGAGCAGTTCTTC
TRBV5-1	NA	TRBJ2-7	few	CASSLIRDDSEQYF	TGCGCCAGCAGCTTGATTCGCGACGACAGCGAGCAGTACTTC
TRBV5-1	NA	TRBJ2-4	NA	CASSYSGGAKNIQYF	TGCGCCAGCAGCTATAGCGGAGGAGCCAAAAACATTCAGTACTTC
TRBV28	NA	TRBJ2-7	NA	CASSPELQGNEQYF	TGTGCCAGCAGTCCAGAATTACAGGGTAACGAGCAGTACTTC
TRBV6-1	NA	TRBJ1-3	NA	CASSAGSAGNTIYF	TGTGCCAGCAGTGCCGGGAGCGCTGGAAACACCATATATTTT
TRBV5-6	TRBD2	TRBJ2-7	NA	CASSQGLAGGTHLDEQYF	TGTGCCAGCAGCCAAGGACTAGCGGGGGGTACCCATCTGGACGAGCAGTACTTC
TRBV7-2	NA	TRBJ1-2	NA	CASSLDPGQPYGYTF	TGTGCCAGCAGCTTAGATCCTGGACAGCCCTATGGCTACACCTTC
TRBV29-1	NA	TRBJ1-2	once	CSVEKELARYGYTF	TGCAGCGTTGAAAAGGAGCTCGCCCGCTATGGCTACACCTTC
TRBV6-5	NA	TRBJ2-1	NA	CASSYWGRSSYNEQFF	TGTGCCAGCAGTTACTGGGGCCGGAGCTCCTACAATGAGCAGTTCTTC
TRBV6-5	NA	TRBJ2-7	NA	CASTTGDSYEQYF	TGTGCCAGCACAACGGGAGACTCCTACGAGCAGTACTTC
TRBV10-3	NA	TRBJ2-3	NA	CAISAAESPDTQYF	TGTGCCATCAGTGCGGCGGAGTCCCCAGATACGCAGTATTTT
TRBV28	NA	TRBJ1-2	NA	CASRSGDSRGGYTF	TGTGCCAGCAGATCCGGGGACTCCCGGGGGGGCTACACCTTC
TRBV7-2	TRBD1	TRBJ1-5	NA	CASSPGQGTPQHF	TGTGCCAGCAGCCCCGGACAGGGCACACCCCAGCATTTT